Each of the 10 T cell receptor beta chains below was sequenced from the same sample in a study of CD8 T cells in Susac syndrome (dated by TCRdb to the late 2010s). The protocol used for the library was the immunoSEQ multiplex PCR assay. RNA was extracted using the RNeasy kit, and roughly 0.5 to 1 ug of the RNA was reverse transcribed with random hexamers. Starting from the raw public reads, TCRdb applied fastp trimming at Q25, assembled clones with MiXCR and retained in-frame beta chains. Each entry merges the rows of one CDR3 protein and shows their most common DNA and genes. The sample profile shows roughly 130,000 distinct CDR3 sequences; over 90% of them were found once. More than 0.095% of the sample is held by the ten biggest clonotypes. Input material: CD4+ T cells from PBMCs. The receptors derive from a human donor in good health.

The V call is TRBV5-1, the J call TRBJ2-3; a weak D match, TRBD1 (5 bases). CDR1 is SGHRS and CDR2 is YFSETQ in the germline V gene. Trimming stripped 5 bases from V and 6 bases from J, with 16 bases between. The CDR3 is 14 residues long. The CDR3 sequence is CASRKQAVSDTQYF. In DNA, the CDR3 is TGCGCCAGCAGGAAACAGGCGGTATCGGATACGCAGTATTTT.

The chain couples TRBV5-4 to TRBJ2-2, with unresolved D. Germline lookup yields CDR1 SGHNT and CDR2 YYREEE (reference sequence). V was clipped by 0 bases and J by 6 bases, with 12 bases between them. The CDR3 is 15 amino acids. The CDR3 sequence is CASSLGMLGAGELFF. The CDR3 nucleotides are TGTGCCAGCAGCTTGGGGATGTTAGGAGCCGGGGAGCTGTTTTTT.

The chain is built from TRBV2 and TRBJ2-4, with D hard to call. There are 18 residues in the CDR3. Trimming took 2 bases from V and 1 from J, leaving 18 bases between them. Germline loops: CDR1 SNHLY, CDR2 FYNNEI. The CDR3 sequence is CASSEWSEGFGAKNIQYF. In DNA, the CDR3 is TGTGCCAGCAGTGAATGGTCAGAAGGGTTTGGGGCCAAAAACATTCAGTACTTC.

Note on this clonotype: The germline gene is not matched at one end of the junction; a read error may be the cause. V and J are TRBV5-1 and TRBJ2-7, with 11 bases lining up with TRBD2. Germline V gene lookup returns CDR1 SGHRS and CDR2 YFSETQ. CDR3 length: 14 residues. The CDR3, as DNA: TGCGCCAGCAGCTTTGAGTCTAGCGGGAGGACTCGTTTCTTC. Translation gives CASSFESSGRTRFF.

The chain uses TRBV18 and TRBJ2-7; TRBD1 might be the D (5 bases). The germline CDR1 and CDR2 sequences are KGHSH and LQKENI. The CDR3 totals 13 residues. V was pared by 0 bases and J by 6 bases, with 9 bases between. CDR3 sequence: CASSPPRQGEQYF. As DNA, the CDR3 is TGTGCCAGCTCACCACCACGTCAGGGCGAGCAGTACTTC.

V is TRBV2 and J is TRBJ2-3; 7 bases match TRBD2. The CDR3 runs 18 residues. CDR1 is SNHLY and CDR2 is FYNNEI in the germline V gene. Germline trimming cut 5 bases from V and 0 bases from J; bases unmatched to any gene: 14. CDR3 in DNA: TGTGCCAGCAGTTCGCGTCCCATTAGCGGGTTTAGCACAGATACGCAGTATTTT. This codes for CASSSRPISGFSTDTQYF.

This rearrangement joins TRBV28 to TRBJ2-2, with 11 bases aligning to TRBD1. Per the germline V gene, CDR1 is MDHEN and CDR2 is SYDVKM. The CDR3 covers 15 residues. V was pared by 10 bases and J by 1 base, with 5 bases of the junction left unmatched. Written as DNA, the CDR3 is TGTGCCATTCGGACAGGGGGCGGGAACACCGGGGAGCTGTTTTTT. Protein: CAIRTGGGNTGELFF.

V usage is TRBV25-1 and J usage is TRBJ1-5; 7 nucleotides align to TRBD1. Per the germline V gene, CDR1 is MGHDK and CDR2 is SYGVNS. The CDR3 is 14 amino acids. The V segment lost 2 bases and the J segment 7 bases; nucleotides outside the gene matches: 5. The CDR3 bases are TGTGCCAGCAGTGAAGCAGGGGGTCGCCAGCCCCAGCATTTT. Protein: CASSEAGGRQPQHF. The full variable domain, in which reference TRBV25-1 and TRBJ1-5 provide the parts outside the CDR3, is EADIYQTPRYLVIGTGKKITLECSQTMGHDKMYWYQQDPGMELHLIHYSYGVNSTEKGDLSSESTVSRIRTEHFPLTLESARPSHTSQYLCASSEAGGRQPQHFGDGTRLSIL.

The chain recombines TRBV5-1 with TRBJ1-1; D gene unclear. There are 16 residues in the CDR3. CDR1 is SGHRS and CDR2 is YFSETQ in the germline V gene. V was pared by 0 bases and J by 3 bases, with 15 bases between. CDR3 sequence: CASSLEGAWADTEAFF. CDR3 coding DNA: TGCGCCAGCAGCTTGGAGGGAGCCTGGGCGGACACTGAAGCTTTCTTT.

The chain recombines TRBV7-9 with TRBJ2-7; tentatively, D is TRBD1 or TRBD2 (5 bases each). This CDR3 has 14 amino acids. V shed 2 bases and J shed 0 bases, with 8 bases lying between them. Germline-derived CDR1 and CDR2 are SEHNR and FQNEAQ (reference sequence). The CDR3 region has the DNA TGTGCCAGCAGCTTATCAGGGAGCTCCTACGAGCAGTACTTC. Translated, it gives CASSLSGSSYEQYF.